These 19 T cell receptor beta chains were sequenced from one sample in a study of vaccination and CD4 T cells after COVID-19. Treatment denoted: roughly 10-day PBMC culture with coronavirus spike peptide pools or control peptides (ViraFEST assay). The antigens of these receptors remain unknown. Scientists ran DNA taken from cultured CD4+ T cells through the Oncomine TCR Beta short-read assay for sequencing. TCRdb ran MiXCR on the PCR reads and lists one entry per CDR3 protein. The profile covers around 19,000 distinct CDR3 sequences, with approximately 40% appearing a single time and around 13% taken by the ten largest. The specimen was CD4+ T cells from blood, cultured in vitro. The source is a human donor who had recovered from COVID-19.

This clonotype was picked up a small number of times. This CDR3 reads CASSSTGGRGIQYF. The DNA of the CDR3 is TGCGCCAGCAGCTCGACAGGGGGCCGTGGCATTCAGTACTTC. This sequence joins TRBV5-1 and TRBJ2-4; 10 bases fit TRBD1. With V trimmed by 3 bases and J by 9 bases, 6 bases remained unmatched. This CDR3 contains 14 residues. Germline loops: CDR1 SGHRS, CDR2 YFSETQ. The full variable domain, in which reference TRBV5-1 and TRBJ2-4 provide the parts outside the CDR3, is KAGVTQTPRYLIKTRGQQVTLSCSPISGHRSVSWYQQTPGQGLQFLFEYFSETQRNKGNFPGRFSGRQFSNSRSEMNVSTLELGDSALYLCASSSTGGRGIQYFGAGTRLSVL.

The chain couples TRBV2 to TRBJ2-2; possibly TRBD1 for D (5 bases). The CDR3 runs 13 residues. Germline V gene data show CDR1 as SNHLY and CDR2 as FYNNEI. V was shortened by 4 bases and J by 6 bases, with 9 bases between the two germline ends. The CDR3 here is CASSGQGSGELFF. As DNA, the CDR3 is TGTGCCAGCAGTGGCCAGGGATCCGGGGAGCTGTTTTTT. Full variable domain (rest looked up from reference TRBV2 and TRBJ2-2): EPEVTQTPSHQVTQMGQEVILRCVPISNHLYFYWYRQILGQKVEFLVSFYNNEISEKSEIFDDQFSVERPDGSNFTLKIRSTKLEDSAMYFCASSGQGSGELFFGEGSRLTVL.

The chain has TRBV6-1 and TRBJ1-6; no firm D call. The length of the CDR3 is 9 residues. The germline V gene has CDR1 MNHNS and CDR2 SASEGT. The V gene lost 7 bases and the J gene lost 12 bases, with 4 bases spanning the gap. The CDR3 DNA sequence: TGTGCCAGCACCGAACCCCTCCACTTT. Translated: CASTEPLHF.

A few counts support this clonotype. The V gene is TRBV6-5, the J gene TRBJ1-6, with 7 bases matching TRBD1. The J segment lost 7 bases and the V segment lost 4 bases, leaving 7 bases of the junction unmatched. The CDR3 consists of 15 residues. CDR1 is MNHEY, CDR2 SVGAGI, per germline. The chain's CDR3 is CASSLLGTANSPLHF. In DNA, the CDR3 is TGTGCCAGCAGTTTACTCGGGACAGCGAATTCACCCCTCCACTTT.

The CDR3, as DNA: TGTGCCAGCAGTACGGACTCACACAATGAGCAGTTCTTC. Its protein product is CASSTDSHNEQFF. The V gene is TRBV12-3 or TRBV12-4, the J gene TRBJ2-1, with a tentative D call TRBD2 (5 bases). This CDR3 is 13 amino acids long. V was shortened by 5 bases and J by 5 bases, with 10 bases between the two germline ends.

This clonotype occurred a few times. CDR3 sequence (DNA): TGTGCCAGCAGTTTCAGGGGACCCGACGCTTCGAATAGCAATCAGCCCCAGCATTTT. Translated, it gives CASSFRGPDASNSNQPQHF. The gene calls are TRBV27 and TRBJ1-5; possibly TRBD1 for D (6 bases). V was cut by 3 bases and J by 0 bases, with 21 bases left in between. Germline assignment: CDR1 MNHEY and CDR2 SMNVEV (reference sequence). The CDR3 spans 19 residues.

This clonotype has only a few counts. The chain's CDR3 is CATSRDFRDSNQPQHF. The CDR3 nucleotides read TGTGCCACCAGCAGAGATTTCAGGGATAGCAATCAGCCCCAGCATTTT. This chain links TRBV15 with TRBJ1-5, with D perhaps matching TRBD1 (5 bases). This CDR3 contains 16 residues. Germline V gene lookup returns CDR1 LNHNV and CDR2 YYDKDF (reference sequence). Trimming pared 0 bases from V and 0 bases from J, leaving 9 bases between.

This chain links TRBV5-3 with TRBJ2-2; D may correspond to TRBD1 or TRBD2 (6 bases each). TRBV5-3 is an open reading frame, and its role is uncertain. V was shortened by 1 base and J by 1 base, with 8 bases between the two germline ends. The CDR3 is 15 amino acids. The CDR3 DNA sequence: TGTGCCAGAAGCTTGCGGGGGCTGAACACCGGGGAGCTGTTTTTT. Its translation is CARSLRGLNTGELFF.

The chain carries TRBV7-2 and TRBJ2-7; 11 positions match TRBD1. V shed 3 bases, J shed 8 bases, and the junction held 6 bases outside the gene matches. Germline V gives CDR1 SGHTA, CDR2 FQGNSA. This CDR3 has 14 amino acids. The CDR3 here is CASSFGQGALQQYF. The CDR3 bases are TGTGCCAGCAGCTTCGGACAGGGGGCGCTTCAGCAGTACTTC.

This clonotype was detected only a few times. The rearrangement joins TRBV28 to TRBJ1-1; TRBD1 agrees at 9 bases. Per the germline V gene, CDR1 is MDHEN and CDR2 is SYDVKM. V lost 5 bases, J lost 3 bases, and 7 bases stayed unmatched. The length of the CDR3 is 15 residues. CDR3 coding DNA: TGTGCCAGCAGTACCTGGACAGGGGCCGACACTGAAGCTTTCTTT. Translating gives CASSTWTGADTEAFF.

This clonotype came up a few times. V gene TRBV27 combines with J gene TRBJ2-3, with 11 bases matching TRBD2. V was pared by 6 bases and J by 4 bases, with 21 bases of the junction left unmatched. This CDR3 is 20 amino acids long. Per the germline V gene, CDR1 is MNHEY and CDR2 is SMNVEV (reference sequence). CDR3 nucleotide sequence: TGTGCCAGCAGCCCTACCATAACTAGCGGGAGACTGGTGGGCGCAGATACGCAGTATTTT. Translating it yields CASSPTITSGRLVGADTQYF.

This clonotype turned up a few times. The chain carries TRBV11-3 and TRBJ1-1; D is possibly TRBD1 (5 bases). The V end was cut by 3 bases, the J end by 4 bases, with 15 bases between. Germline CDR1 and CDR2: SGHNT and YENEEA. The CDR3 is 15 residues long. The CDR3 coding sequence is TGTGCCAGCAGCTTGGCGAGCAGGGTGGGCACTGAAGCTTTCTTT. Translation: CASSLASRVGTEAFF.

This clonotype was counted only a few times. The CDR3 spells CASRRDSDNEKLFF. The CDR3 nucleotides are TGTGCCAGCCGCCGGGACAGTGATAATGAAAAACTGTTTTTT. The chain carries TRBV6-1 and TRBJ1-4; 7 nucleotides align to TRBD1. The CDR3 length is 14 residues. Per germline, CDR1 MNHNS and CDR2 SASEGT. V dropped 8 bases and J dropped 4; count of bases not matched to a gene: 7.

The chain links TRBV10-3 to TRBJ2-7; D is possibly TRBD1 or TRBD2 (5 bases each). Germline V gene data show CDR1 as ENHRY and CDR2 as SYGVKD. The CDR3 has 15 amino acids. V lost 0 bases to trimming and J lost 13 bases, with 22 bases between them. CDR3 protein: CAISESRRSETEEYF. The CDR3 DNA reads TGTGCCATCAGTGAGTCGAGGAGGTCGGAGACAGAGGAATACTTC.

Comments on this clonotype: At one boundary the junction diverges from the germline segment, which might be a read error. The CDR3 DNA sequence: TGCGCCAGCAGTGAGTGGGTGTATCAGCCCCAGCATTTT. Translated, it gives CASSEWVYQPQHF. V gene TRBV6-1 combines with J gene TRBJ1-5; D is uncertain. CDR1 is MNHNS, CDR2 SASEGT, per germline. The CDR3 has 13 amino acids.

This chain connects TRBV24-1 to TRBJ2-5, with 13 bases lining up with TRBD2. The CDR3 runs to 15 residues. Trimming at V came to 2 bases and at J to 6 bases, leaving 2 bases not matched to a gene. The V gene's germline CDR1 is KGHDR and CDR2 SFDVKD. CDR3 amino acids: CATSDWTSGRQTQYF. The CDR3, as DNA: TGTGCCACCAGTGATTGGACTAGCGGGAGACAGACCCAGTACTTC.

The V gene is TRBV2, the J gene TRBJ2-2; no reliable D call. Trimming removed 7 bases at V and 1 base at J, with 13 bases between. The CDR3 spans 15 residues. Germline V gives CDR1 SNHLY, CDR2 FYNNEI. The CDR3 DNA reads TGTGCCAGCAATCGTGAGACAAGGAACACCGGGGAGCTGTTTTTT. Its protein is CASNRETRNTGELFF. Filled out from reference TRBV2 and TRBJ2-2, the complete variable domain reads EPEVTQTPSHQVTQMGQEVILRCVPISNHLYFYWYRQILGQKVEFLVSFYNNEISEKSEIFDDQFSVERPDGSNFTLKIRSTKLEDSAMYFCASNRETRNTGELFFGEGSRLTVL.

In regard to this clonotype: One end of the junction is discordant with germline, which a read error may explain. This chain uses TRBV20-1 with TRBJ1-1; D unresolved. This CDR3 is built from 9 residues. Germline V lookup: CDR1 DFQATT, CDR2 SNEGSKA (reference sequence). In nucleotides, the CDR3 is TGCAGTGCTAGAGAGGGATGGGCATTT. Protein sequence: CSAREGWAF.

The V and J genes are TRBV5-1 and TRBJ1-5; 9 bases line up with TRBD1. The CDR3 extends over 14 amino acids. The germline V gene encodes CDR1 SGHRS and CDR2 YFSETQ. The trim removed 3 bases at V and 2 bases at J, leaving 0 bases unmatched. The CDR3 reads CASSWTGGNQPQHF. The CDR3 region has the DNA TGCGCCAGCAGCTGGACAGGGGGCAATCAGCCCCAGCATTTT.